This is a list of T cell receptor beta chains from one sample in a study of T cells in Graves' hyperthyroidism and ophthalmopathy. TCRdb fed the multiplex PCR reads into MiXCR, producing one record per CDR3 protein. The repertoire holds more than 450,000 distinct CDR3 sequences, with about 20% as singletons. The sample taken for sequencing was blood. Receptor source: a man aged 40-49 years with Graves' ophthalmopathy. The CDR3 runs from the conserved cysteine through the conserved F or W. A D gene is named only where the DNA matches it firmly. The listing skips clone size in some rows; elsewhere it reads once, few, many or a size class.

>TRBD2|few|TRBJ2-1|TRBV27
TGTGCCAGCAGTTTATTGGGCCTAGCGGGAGGTCCATACAATGAGCAGTTCTTC
CASSLLGLAGGPYNEQFF
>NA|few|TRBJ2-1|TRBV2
TGTGCCAGCAGGGGGGGGGCAGGGGCGCGTGAGCAGTTCTTC
CASRGGAGAREQFF
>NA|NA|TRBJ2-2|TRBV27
TGTGCCAGCAGTACTAACGGGGAGCTGTTTTTT
CASSTNGELFF
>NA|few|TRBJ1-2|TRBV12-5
TGTGCTAGTGGTCAGCAGGGAAACTATGGCTACACCTTC
CASGQQGNYGYTF
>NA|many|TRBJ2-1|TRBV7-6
TGTGCCAGCAGCTTAGCGCGGTTCCGCCGGAGAACTTACAATGAGCAGTTCTTC
CASSLARFRRRTYNEQFF
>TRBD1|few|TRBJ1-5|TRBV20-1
TGCAGTGCTCTAACAGGGGGCGCTTATCAGCCCCAGCATTTT
CSALTGGAYQPQHF
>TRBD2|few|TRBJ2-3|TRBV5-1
TGCGCCAGCAGCTTGGAGTTAGCGGGAAGCACAGATACGCAGTATTTT
CASSLELAGSTDTQYF
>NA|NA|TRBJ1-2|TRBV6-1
TGTGCCAGCAGTTATACGGGTGGCTATGGCTACACCTTC
CASSYTGGYGYTF
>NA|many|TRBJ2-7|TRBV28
TGTGCCAGCAGTCGTCTTGGGGACGAGCAGTACTTC
CASSRLGDEQYF
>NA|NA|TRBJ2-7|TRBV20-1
TGCAGTGCTAGCAACGGAGCCGAGCAGTACTTC
CSASNGAEQYF
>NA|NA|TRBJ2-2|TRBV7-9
TGTGCCAGCGTTTGGGGGAACGGGGAGCTGTTTTTT
CASVWGNGELFF
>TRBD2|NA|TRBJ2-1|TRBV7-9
TGTGCCAGCAGCATCCCCCGGACTAGCGGGAGACATGAGCAGTTCTTC
CASSIPRTSGRHEQFF
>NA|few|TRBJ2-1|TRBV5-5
TGTGCCAGCAGCTTGGTCCCGGAAGGCGAGCAGTTCTTC
CASSLVPEGEQFF
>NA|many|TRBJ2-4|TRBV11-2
TGTGCCAGCAGCCCAAAGCCGCGACAAGGCAACATTCAGTACTTC
CASSPKPRQGNIQYF
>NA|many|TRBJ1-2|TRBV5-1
TGCGCCAGCAGCTCCGGGTCGTTAGCTAACTATGGCTACACCTTC
CASSSGSLANYGYTF
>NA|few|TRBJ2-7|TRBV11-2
TGTGCCAGCAGCATGGGTGGGGGTGGGTCCGAGCAGTACTTC
CASSMGGGGSEQYF
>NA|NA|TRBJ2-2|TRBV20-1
TGCAGTGCTCCCCGAGGGGCAGCCGGGGAGCTGTTTTTT
CSAPRGAAGELFF
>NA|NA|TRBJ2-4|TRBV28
TGTGCCAGCAGCCTTGCGGCCTTAGCCAAAAACATTCAGTACTTC
CASSLAALAKNIQYF
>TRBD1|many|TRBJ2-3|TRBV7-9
TGTGCCAGCAGCTCCCGGGACAGGGGGACAGATACGCAGTATTTT
CASSSRDRGTDTQYF
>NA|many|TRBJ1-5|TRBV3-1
TGTGCCAGCAGCCAAGGGATTTCTAGCAATCAGCCCCAGCATTTT
CASSQGISSNQPQHF
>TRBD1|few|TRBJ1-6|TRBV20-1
TGCAGTGCTCTCGGACAGGCAGCCGCAAATTCACCCCTCCACTTT
CSALGQAAANSPLHF
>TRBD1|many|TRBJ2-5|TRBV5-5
TGTGCCAGCAGCTTAAGACAGGGGGGTCTCGGCGGAGAGACCCAGTACTTC
CASSLRQGGLGGETQYF